One TCR beta chain is described in this entry. CDR1 is MNHEY, CDR2 SMNVEV, per germline (reference sequence). The CDR3 extends over 16 amino acids. With 1 base removed from V and 5 bases from J, the gap between germline ends came to 18 bases. TCRdb's copy holds only in-frame clones and misses some; the assay was immunoSEQ multiplex PCR. The sample records around 100,000 clones, about 94% being singletons. This sample was included in a study of technical replicates of blood from several donors. The sequenced material came from T cells isolated from PBMCs. V is TRBV27 and J is TRBJ2-7, with D perhaps matching TRBD1 (6 bases). The TCR comes from a human donor in good health. CDR3 bases: TGTGCCAGCAGTTTATATAGTCCAGGGGTTTACGACGAGCAGTACTTC. This sequence encodes CASSLYSPGVYDEQYF.